The entry below describes one TCR beta chain. The missing conserved phenylalanine or tryptophan at the end of this CDR3 makes a read error likely. The record originates from a study of tumor-infiltrating lymphocytes in primary liver carcinoma. Study at large: Surgeons treated the primary liver carcinoma of the patients by surgical resection. Those enrolled were patients of both sexes, who were aged 30 to 69 years.

TCR beta cDNA was prepared out of roughly 0.5 ug total RNA by means of a constant-region primer. Amplification in three nested multiplex PCR rounds with slightly modified ARM-PCR gave rise to TCR beta libraries. PCR rounds one and two used TRBV1-TRBV30 forward primers with a C-beta reverse primer for around 10 cycles each. TCRdb processed the multiplex PCR reads anew with MiXCR; each CDR3 protein has one entry. Here the sample spans fewer than 250,000 distinct CDR3 sequences, around 60% being singletons. CDR1 is MNHNY, CDR2 SVGAGI, per germline (reference sequence). Trimming left V 6 bases short and J 5 bases short, with 8 bases between. This CDR3 comprises 11 residues. The source of the blood RNA was unsorted whole blood, and germline DNA was extracted as well.

This clonotype was sampled from an older woman with primary liver carcinoma and hepatitis B virus infection. Material for sequencing was peripheral blood. The rearrangement uses TRBV6-6 and TRBJ2-7; D gene ambiguous. In nucleotides, the CDR3 is TGTGCCAGCAGAAGTAGTCACGAGCAGTACTAC. Translated, it gives CASRSSHEQYY.